This T cell receptor (beta chain) was identified during a study of blood T cells in healthy people across ages. The use of a sample-barcoded 5' primer and a J-beta primer mix characterized a second PCR of roughly 6 to 11 cycles. TCRdb reprocessed the 5' RACE reads with MiXCR, giving one entry per CDR3 protein. The data show 630,000 or so distinct CDR3 sequences, approximately 31% seen once. V dropped 3 bases and J dropped 4 bases, with 16 bases sitting between them. The germline gives CDR1 SGDLS, CDR2 YYNGEE. This CDR3 has 15 residues. Sequences were obtained from blood. The sequence came from a woman older than 75 in good health. The J gene is TRBJ1-1, the V gene TRBV9; a possible D gene is TRBD1 (5 bases). As DNA, the CDR3 is TGTGCCAGCAGCGCCCTGGGGGAGGCTTGCACTGAAGCTTTCTTT. It codes for CASSALGEACTEAFF.